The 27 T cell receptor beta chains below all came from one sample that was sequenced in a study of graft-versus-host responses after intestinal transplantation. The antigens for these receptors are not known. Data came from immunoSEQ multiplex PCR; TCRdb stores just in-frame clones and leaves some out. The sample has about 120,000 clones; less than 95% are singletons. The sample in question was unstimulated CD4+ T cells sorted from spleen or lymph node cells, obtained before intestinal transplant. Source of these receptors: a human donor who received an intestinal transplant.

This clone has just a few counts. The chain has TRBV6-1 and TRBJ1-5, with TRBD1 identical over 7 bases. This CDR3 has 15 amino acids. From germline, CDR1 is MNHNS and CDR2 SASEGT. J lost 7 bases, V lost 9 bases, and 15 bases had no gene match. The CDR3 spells CASVLGDRVRQPQHF. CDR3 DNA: TGTGCCAGTGTCCTTGGTGACAGGGTGAGGCAGCCCCAGCATTTT.

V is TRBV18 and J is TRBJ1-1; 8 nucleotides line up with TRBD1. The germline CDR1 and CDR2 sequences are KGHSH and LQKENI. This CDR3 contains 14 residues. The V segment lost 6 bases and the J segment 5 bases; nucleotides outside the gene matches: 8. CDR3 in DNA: TGTGCCAGCTCGCGTACAGGGGGGGGGACTGAAGCTTTCTTT. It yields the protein CASSRTGGGTEAFF.

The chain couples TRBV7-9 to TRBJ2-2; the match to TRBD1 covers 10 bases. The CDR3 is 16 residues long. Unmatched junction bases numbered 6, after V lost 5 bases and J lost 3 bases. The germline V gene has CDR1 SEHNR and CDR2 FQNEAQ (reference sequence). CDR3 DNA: TGTGCCAGCAGCCACTCCGGGACAGGGGACACCGGGGAGCTGTTTTTT. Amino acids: CASSHSGTGDTGELFF.

The CDR3 region has the DNA TGCGCCAGCAGCTCCGGGACAGAAGAGACCCAGTACTTC. Translated: CASSSGTEETQYF. This chain links TRBV5-1 with TRBJ2-5; 7 bases match TRBD1. The trim removed 3 bases at V and 3 bases at J, leaving 2 bases unmatched. The CDR3 consists of 13 residues. Germline-derived CDR1 and CDR2 are SGHRS and YFSETQ.

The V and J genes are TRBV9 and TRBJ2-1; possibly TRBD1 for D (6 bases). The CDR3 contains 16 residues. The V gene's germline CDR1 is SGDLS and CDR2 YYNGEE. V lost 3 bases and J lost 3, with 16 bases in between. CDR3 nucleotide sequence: TGTGCCAGCAGCGCGACCGGAGACAGGAACTACAATGAGCAGTTCTTC. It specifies CASSATGDRNYNEQFF.

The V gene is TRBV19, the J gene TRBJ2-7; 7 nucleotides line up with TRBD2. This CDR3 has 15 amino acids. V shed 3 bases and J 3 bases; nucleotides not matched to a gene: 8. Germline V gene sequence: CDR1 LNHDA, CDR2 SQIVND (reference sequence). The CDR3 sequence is CASSIYLADVYEQYF. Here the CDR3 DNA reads TGTGCCAGTAGTATCTATCTAGCGGACGTCTACGAGCAGTACTTC.

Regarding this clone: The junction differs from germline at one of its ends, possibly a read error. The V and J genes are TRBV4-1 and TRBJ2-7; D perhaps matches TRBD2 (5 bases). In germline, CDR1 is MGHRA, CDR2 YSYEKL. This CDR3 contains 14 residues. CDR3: CASSQEGSTYEQYF. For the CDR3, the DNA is TGTGCCAGCAGCCAAGAAGGGAGCACCTACGAGCAGTACTTC.

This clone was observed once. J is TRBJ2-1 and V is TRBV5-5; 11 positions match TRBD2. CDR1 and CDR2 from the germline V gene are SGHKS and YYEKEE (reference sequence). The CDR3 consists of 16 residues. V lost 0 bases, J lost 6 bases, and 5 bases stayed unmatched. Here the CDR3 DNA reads TGTGCCAGCAGCTTGGTTGTGACTAGCGGGGTCAATGAGCAGTTCTTC. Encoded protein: CASSLVVTSGVNEQFF.

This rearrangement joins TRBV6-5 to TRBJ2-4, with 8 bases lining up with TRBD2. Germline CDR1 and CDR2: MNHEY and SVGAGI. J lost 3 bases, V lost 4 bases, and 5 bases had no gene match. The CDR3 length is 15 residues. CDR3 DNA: TGTGCCAGCAGTTCGGGGGGGGCAGGCAAAAACATTCAGTACTTC. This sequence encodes CASSSGGAGKNIQYF.

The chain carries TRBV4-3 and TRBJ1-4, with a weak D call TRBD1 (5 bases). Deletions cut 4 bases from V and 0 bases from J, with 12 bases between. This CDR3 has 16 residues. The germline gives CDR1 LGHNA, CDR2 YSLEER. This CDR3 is CASSLRTGATNEKLFF. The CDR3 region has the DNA TGCGCCAGCAGCCTGCGGACGGGGGCAACTAATGAAAAACTGTTTTTT.

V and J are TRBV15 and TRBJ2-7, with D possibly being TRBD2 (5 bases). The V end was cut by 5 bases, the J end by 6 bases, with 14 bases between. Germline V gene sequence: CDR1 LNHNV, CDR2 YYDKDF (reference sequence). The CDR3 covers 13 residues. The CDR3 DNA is TGTGCCACCAGCCCGGGATCGATCAGCGAGCAGTACTTC. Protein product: CATSPGSISEQYF.

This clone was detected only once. CDR3 region: CASSERGQGNGELFF. The DNA for the CDR3 is TGTGCCAGCAGTGAAAGAGGACAGGGGAACGGGGAGCTGTTTTTT. The V call is TRBV6-1, the J call TRBJ2-2, with 9 bases aligning to TRBD1. Trimming took 2 bases from V and 7 from J; bases not matched to a gene: 5. Germline assignment: CDR1 MNHNS and CDR2 SASEGT. The CDR3 is 15 residues long.

This CDR3 is CASSWWGGETQYF. CDR3 DNA sequence: TGTGCCAGCAGTTGGTGGGGAGGTGAGACCCAGTACTTC. This rearrangement joins TRBV6-5 to TRBJ2-5; tentative D call: TRBD2 (6 bases). The CDR3 consists of 13 residues. Trimming shortened V by 4 bases and J by 5 bases, and 11 bases separated the two germline ends. Looked up from germline, CDR1 is MNHEY and CDR2 is SVGAGI.

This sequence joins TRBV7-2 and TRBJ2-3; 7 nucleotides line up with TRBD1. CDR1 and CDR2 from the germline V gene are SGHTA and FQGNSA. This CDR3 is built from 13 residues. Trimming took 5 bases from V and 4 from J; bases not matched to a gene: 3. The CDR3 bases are TGTGCCAGCAGCCGACAGGGCCCAGATACGCAGTATTTT. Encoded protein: CASSRQGPDTQYF.

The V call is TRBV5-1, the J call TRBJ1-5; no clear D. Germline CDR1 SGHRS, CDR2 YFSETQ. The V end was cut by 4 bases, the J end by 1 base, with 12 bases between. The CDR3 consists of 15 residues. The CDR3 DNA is TGCGCCAGCAGCAAGGAGGCAGAGAGCAATCAGCCCCAGCATTTT. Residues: CASSKEAESNQPQHF.

The CDR3 reads CASSPDRSSYEQYF. The CDR3 nucleotides read TGTGCCAGCTCACCGGACAGGAGCTCCTACGAGCAGTACTTC. The J gene is TRBJ2-7, the V gene TRBV18, with 7 bases fitting TRBD1. After removal of 3 bases from V and 0 bases from J, the junction contained 2 bases not matched to a gene. CDR1 KGHSH and CDR2 LQKENI come from the germline V gene. The CDR3 is made up of 14 amino acids.

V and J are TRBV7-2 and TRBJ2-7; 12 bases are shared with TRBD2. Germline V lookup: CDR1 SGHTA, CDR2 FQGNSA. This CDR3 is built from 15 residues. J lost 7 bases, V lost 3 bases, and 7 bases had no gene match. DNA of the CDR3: TGTGCCAGCAGCTTGGGTTCTAGCGGGGGGGCGGAGCAGTACTTC. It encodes CASSLGSSGGAEQYF.

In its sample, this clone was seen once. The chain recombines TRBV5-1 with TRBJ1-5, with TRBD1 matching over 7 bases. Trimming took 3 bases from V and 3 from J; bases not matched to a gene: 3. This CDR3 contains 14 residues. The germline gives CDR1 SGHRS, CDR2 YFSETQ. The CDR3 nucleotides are TGCGCCAGCAGCTCGGGACAGTCCAATCAGCCCCAGCATTTT. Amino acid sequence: CASSSGQSNQPQHF.

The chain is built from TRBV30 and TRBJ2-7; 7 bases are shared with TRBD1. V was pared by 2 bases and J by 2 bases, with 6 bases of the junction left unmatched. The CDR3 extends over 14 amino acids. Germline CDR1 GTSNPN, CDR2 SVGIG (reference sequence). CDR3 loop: CAWSKTTGTYEQYF. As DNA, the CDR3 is TGTGCCTGGAGTAAAACGACAGGGACCTACGAGCAGTACTTC.

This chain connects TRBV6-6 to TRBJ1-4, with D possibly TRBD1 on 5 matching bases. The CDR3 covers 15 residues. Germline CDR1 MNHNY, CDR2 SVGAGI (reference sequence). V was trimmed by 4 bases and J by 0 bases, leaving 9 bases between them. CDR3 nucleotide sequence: TGTGCCAGCAGTTGGGGGGAGGCAACTAATGAAAAACTGTTTTTT. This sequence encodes CASSWGEATNEKLFF.

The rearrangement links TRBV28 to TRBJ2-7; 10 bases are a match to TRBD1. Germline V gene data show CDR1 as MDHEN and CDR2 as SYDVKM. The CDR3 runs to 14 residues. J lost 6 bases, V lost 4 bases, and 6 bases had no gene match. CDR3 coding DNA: TGTGCCAGCAGTTGGGGGACAGGGGACGGCGAGCAGTACTTC. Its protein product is CASSWGTGDGEQYF.

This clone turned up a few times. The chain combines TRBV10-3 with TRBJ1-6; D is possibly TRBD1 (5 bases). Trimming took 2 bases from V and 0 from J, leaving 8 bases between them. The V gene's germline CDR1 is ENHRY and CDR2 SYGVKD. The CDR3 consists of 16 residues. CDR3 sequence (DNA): TGTGCCATCAGTGAGGGGGGGAGCTCCTATAATTCACCCCTCCACTTT. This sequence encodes CAISEGGSSYNSPLHF.

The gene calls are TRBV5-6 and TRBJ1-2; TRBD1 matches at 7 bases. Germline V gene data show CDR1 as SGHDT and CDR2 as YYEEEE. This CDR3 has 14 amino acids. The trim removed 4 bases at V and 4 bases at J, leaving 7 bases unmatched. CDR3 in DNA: TGTGCCAGCAGCATAGACACAGGGGTCTATGGCTACACCTTC. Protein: CASSIDTGVYGYTF.

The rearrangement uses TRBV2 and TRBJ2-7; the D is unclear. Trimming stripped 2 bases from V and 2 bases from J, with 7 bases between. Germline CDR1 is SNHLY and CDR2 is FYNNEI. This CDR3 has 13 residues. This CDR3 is CASSEHLTYEQYF. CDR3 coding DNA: TGTGCCAGCAGTGAACACCTAACCTACGAGCAGTACTTC.

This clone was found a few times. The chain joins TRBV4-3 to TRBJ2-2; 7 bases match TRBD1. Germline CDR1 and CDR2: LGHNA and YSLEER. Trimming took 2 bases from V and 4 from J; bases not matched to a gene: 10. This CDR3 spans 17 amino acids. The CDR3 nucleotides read TGCGCCAGCAGCCAATCGACAGGGATCAGGGCCACCGGGGAGCTGTTTTTT. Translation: CASSQSTGIRATGELFF.

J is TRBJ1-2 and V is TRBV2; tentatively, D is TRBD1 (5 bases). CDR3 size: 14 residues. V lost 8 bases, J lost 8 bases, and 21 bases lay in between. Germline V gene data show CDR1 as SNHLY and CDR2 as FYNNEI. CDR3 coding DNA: TGTGCCAGCGGGGACTACAGGAGAAAAGGAGGCTACACCTTC. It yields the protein CASGDYRRKGGYTF.

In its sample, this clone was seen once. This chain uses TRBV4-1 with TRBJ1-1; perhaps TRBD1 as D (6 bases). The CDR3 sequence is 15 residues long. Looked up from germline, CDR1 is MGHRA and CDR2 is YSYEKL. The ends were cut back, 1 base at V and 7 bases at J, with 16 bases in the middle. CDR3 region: CASSQGRRVGGEAFF. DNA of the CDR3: TGCGCCAGCAGCCAAGGTCGCAGGGTAGGGGGTGAAGCTTTCTTT.